Listed here are 16 T cell receptor beta chains from one sample, sequenced in a study of CD8+ T cells in alopecia areata. Extraction of RNA preceded its reverse transcription into cDNA, which served as the sequencing template. The data were produced by immunoSEQ multiplex PCR, yet TCRdb's version contains in-frame clones alone and is incomplete. This sample yields about 210,000 clones, of which approximately 47% are seen a single time; around 2.5% belongs to the top ten. Treatment in this sample: oral pan-JAK inhibitor, 5-10 mg twice daily. Sequencing was performed on CD4+ T cells sorted from blood, taken at approximately week 37, from a patient treated with tofacitinib. These receptors all stem from a human donor with alopecia areata.

The J gene is TRBJ1-2, the V gene TRBV28; D ambiguous. Germline V lookup: CDR1 MDHEN, CDR2 SYDVKM. Trimming shortened V by 5 bases and J by 5 bases, and 9 bases separated the two germline ends. The CDR3 has 12 amino acids. This CDR3 is CASSQGPYGYTF. The CDR3 bases are TGTGCCAGCAGTCAAGGGCCTTATGGCTACACCTTC.

This clone has a handful of counts. The rearrangement joins TRBV25-1 to TRBJ2-3, with D possibly TRBD2 on 6 matching bases. Trimming pared 2 bases from V and 1 base from J, leaving 16 bases between. Germline V gene lookup returns CDR1 MGHDK and CDR2 SYGVNS. CDR3 length: 17 residues. The CDR3: CASSEAGLRGGTDTQYF. CDR3 in DNA: TGTGCCAGCAGTGAAGCGGGACTGAGAGGGGGCACAGATACGCAGTATTTT.

The rearrangement links TRBV11-2 to TRBJ2-3; no definite D call. From germline, CDR1 is SGHAT and CDR2 FQNNGV. Trimming took 0 bases from V and 1 from J, leaving 8 bases between them. CDR3 length equals 15 residues. CDR3 residues: CASSLEGQGTDTQYF. CDR3 sequence (DNA): TGTGCCAGCAGCTTAGAGGGTCAGGGCACAGATACGCAGTATTTT. Supplemented by reference TRBV11-2 and TRBJ2-3, the full variable domain reads EAGVAQSPRYKIIEKRQSVAFWCNPISGHATLYWYQQILGQGPKLLIQFQNNGVVDDSQLPKDRFSAERLKGVDSTLKIQPAKLEDSAVYLCASSLEGQGTDTQYFGPGTRLTVL.

This clone was seen a few times. The chain has TRBV4-3 and TRBJ2-7; tentatively, D is TRBD2 (5 bases). Germline V gene lookup returns CDR1 LGHNA and CDR2 YSLEER. V was trimmed by 2 bases and J by 7 bases, leaving 18 bases between them. The length of the CDR3 is 15 residues. The CDR3 protein is CASSQTGSNTGEQYF. Here the CDR3 DNA reads TGCGCCAGCAGCCAAACGGGATCAAATACCGGGGAGCAGTACTTC.

The chain couples TRBV6-5 to TRBJ2-3; no firm D call. Per germline, CDR1 MNHEY and CDR2 SVGAGI. The CDR3 loop spans 13 amino acids. Trimming stripped 4 bases from V and 2 bases from J, with 7 bases between. CDR3 DNA sequence: TGTGCCAGCAGTTGGCGGTTCACAGATACGCAGTATTTT. It codes for CASSWRFTDTQYF.

The V and J genes are TRBV30 and TRBJ2-1; 12 nucleotides line up with TRBD2. This CDR3 is 18 amino acids long. V gave up 8 bases and J gave up 0 bases; unmatched junction bases: 14. CDR1 is GTSNPN, CDR2 SVGIG, per germline (reference sequence). The CDR3 loop reads CAGLGFLAGGSSYNEQFF. The CDR3 nucleotides are TGTGCCGGACTAGGGTTTCTAGCGGGAGGGAGCTCCTACAATGAGCAGTTCTTC.

V usage is TRBV4-1 and J usage is TRBJ2-1; 10 nucleotides align to TRBD2. Germline assignment: CDR1 MGHRA and CDR2 YSYEKL. The CDR3 loop spans 18 amino acids. Germline trimming cut 1 base from V and 4 bases from J; bases unmatched to any gene: 10. CDR3: CASSQVPTSGATYNEQFF. The CDR3 region has the DNA TGCGCCAGCAGCCAAGTGCCCACTAGCGGGGCAACTTACAATGAGCAGTTCTTC.

The CDR3, as DNA: TGTGCCAGCAGCCCCGGACTAGCGGGAGTCTATGAGCAGTTCTTC. Protein: CASSPGLAGVYEQFF. The chain uses TRBV11-2 and TRBJ2-1; TRBD2 agrees at 13 bases. V shed 5 bases and J 8 bases; nucleotides not matched to a gene: 6. Germline loops: CDR1 SGHAT, CDR2 FQNNGV. This CDR3 spans 15 amino acids.

This clone has a handful of counts. J is TRBJ2-1 and V is TRBV7-2, with 7 bases identical to TRBD2. Germline V lookup: CDR1 SGHTA, CDR2 FQGNSA. The CDR3 sequence is 13 residues long. V shed 8 bases, J shed 4 bases, and the junction held 5 bases outside the gene matches. The chain's CDR3 is CASGRATYNEQFF. The CDR3 nucleotides are TGTGCCAGCGGGAGGGCCACTTACAATGAGCAGTTCTTC.

This clone has more than one count but fewer than ten. The chain has TRBV5-6 and TRBJ1-2, with TRBD1 as a possible D gene (5 bases). This CDR3 spans 15 amino acids. CDR1 and CDR2 from the germline V gene are SGHDT and YYEEEE. The V and J ends lost 4 bases and 2 bases respectively, with 15 bases between them. Written as DNA, the CDR3 is TGTGCCAGCAGCCCTGGACCACGGGGGAACTATGGCTACACCTTC. Amino acid sequence: CASSPGPRGNYGYTF.

In regard to this clone: This CDR3 is also generated by other DNA sequences in the sample. The DNA for the CDR3 is TGTGCCTGGACCACTGAAGCGGGAGGTCCCCCCTACGAGCAGTACTTC. Translation: CAWTTEAGGPPYEQYF. The chain employs TRBV30 and TRBJ2-7; 9 bases align to TRBD2. The CDR3 consists of 16 residues. In germline, CDR1 is GTSNPN, CDR2 SVGIG (reference sequence). With V trimmed by 4 bases and J by 2 bases, 12 bases remained unmatched.

The chain combines TRBV6-5 with TRBJ2-7, with 10 positions matching TRBD1. Losses at the gene ends were 2 bases for V and 3 bases for J; bases not matched to a gene: 4. CDR3 size: 15 residues. The germline CDR1 and CDR2 sequences are MNHEY and SVGAGI. For the CDR3, the DNA is TGTGCCAGCAGTTACGGCGACAGGGGGCTCTACGAGCAGTACTTC. Translation: CASSYGDRGLYEQYF.

The chain combines TRBV7-2 with TRBJ1-2, with 8 bases fitting TRBD1. Trimming cost V 5 bases and J 2 bases; bases outside gene matches: 7. The CDR3 is 15 amino acids. Germline lookup yields CDR1 SGHTA and CDR2 FQGNSA. The CDR3 nucleotides are TGTGCCAGCAGCCTTCGGACAGGGTCGAACTATGGCTACACCTTC. This sequence encodes CASSLRTGSNYGYTF.

The chain is built from TRBV29-1 and TRBJ2-7, with D perhaps assigned TRBD1 or TRBD2 (5 bases each). The germline gives CDR1 SQVTM, CDR2 ANQGSEA. V gave up 6 bases and J gave up 3 bases, with 12 bases separating them. CDR3 size: 12 residues. The chain's CDR3 is CSVWGSGYEQYF. The DNA for the CDR3 is TGCAGCGTATGGGGGAGCGGCTACGAGCAGTACTTC.

The chain has TRBV7-9 and TRBJ2-3, with D possibly being TRBD2 (5 bases). Trimming left V 3 bases short and J 9 bases short, with 7 bases between. The CDR3 covers 11 residues. Germline V CDR1 and CDR2: SEHNR, FQNEAQ (reference sequence). CDR3 sequence: CASSFPGTQYF. In DNA, the CDR3 is TGTGCCAGCAGCTTCCCGGGGACGCAGTATTTT. The full variable domain, its missing parts supplied by reference TRBV7-9 and TRBJ2-3, is DTGVSQNPRHKITKRGQNVTFRCDPISEHNRLYWYRQTLGQGPEFLTYFQNEAQLEKSRLLSDRFSAERPKGSFSTLEIQRTEQGDSAMYLCASSFPGTQYFGPGTRLTVL.

The chain uses TRBV4-3 and TRBJ1-2; 10 bases are shared with TRBD1. This CDR3 spans 14 amino acids. With 4 bases clipped from V and 7 bases from J, the junction kept 6 bases outside the gene matches. CDR1 and CDR2 (germline): LGHNA, YSLEER. CDR3 nucleotides: TGCGCCAGCAGCCGGACAGGGGGACGTGGTGGCTACACCTTC. Residues: CASSRTGGRGGYTF.